Listed below are T cell receptor beta chains from one sample, sequenced in a study of CD8 T cells in ankylosing spondylitis. TCRdb independently ran MiXCR on the 5' RACE reads; one entry per CDR3 protein. The sample lists approximately 350,000 distinct CDR3 sequences, 20% to 25% occurring once. Specimen: blood, either unsorted or a sorted T cell fraction (not recorded which). These receptors all stem from a male donor with ankylosing spondylitis or in good health (not recorded which). CDR3s include the opening cysteine and the closing phenylalanine or tryptophan. Fields, in order: clone size, V gene, J gene, D gene, CDR3 length, CDR3 protein, CDR3 DNA. The D gene is left open where the match is weak. Rows may omit the clone size; those that give it use once, few, many or a size class.

clone size: few
V gene: TRBV5-1
J gene: TRBJ2-1
D gene: TRBD2
CDR3 length: 15
CDR3 protein: CASSLTSGGMNEQFF
CDR3 DNA: TGCGCCAGCAGCCTGACTAGCGGGGGGATGAATGAGCAGTTCTTC

clone size: few
V gene: TRBV12-3/TRBV12-4
J gene: TRBJ2-5
D gene: TRBD2
CDR3 length: 15
CDR3 protein: CASSLPTSGQETQYF
CDR3 DNA: TGTGCCAGCAGTTTACCGACTAGCGGACAAGAGACCCAGTACTTC

clone size: few
V gene: TRBV29-1
J gene: TRBJ2-2
D gene: -
CDR3 length: 14
CDR3 protein: CSVVEGANTGELFF
CDR3 DNA: TGCAGCGTTGTTGAGGGGGCGAACACCGGGGAGCTGTTTTTT

clone size: few
V gene: TRBV4-1
J gene: TRBJ2-3
D gene: -
CDR3 length: 14
CDR3 protein: CASSPPQITDTQYF
CDR3 DNA: TGCGCCAGCAGCCCGCCGCAGATCACAGATACGCAGTATTTT

clone size: -
V gene: TRBV20-1
J gene: TRBJ2-1
D gene: TRBD2
CDR3 length: 14
CDR3 protein: CSAPWGRVYNEQFF
CDR3 DNA: TGCAGTGCGCCATGGGGGAGGGTATACAATGAGCAGTTCTTC

clone size: few
V gene: TRBV29-1
J gene: TRBJ2-1
D gene: -
CDR3 length: 11
CDR3 protein: CVARSYNEQFF
CDR3 DNA: TGCGTCGCGCGATCCTACAATGAGCAGTTCTTC

clone size: few
V gene: TRBV12-3/TRBV12-4
J gene: TRBJ1-5
D gene: TRBD1
CDR3 length: 13
CDR3 protein: CASSPDRSWPQHF
CDR3 DNA: TGTGCCAGCAGCCCGGACAGGTCGTGGCCCCAGCATTTT

clone size: -
V gene: TRBV7-2
J gene: TRBJ2-7
D gene: TRBD1
CDR3 length: 14
CDR3 protein: CASSSDRVAYEQYF
CDR3 DNA: TGTGCCAGCAGCTCCGACAGGGTGGCCTACGAGCAGTACTTC

clone size: few
V gene: TRBV29-1
J gene: TRBJ2-1
D gene: TRBD2
CDR3 length: 14
CDR3 protein: CSVDIAGGLNEQFF
CDR3 DNA: TGCAGCGTTGACATAGCGGGGGGCCTCAATGAGCAGTTCTTC

clone size: many
V gene: TRBV6-4
J gene: TRBJ2-3
D gene: -
CDR3 length: 14
CDR3 protein: CASRPRGDTDTQYF
CDR3 DNA: TGTGCCAGCAGACCCAGGGGGGACACAGATACGCAGTATTTT

clone size: -
V gene: TRBV4-1
J gene: TRBJ2-3
D gene: -
CDR3 length: 14
CDR3 protein: CASSQRVTGDTQYF
CDR3 DNA: TGCGCCAGCAGCCAAAGGGTTACAGGGGATACGCAGTATTTT

clone size: few
V gene: TRBV4-1
J gene: TRBJ2-1
D gene: -
CDR3 length: 18
CDR3 protein: CASSQDPAGVPSYNEQFF
CDR3 DNA: TGCGCCAGCAGCCAAGATCCGGCCGGGGTCCCCTCCTACAATGAGCAGTTCTTC

clone size: few
V gene: TRBV20-1
J gene: TRBJ1-1
D gene: -
CDR3 length: 15
CDR3 protein: CSARGPVRLRTEAFF
CDR3 DNA: TGCAGTGCTAGAGGACCGGTCAGGCTCCGAACTGAAGCTTTCTTT

clone size: many
V gene: TRBV29-1
J gene: TRBJ2-7
D gene: TRBD1
CDR3 length: 14
CDR3 protein: CSVDPGQGTHEQYF
CDR3 DNA: TGCAGCGTTGATCCGGGACAGGGAACCCACGAGCAGTACTTC

clone size: few
V gene: TRBV7-9
J gene: TRBJ2-1
D gene: TRBD2
CDR3 length: 11
CDR3 protein: CASRGEGLEFF
CDR3 DNA: TGTGCCAGCAGGGGGGAGGGGCTGGAGTTCTTC

clone size: few
V gene: TRBV12-3/TRBV12-4
J gene: TRBJ2-5
D gene: TRBD2
CDR3 length: 15
CDR3 protein: CASSASGGAQETQYF
CDR3 DNA: TGTGCCAGCAGTGCCAGCGGGGGGGCACAGGAGACCCAGTACTTC

clone size: -
V gene: TRBV20-1
J gene: TRBJ2-7
D gene: TRBD1
CDR3 length: 15
CDR3 protein: CSARVLGDSSYEQYF
CDR3 DNA: TGCAGTGCTAGAGTTTTAGGGGACAGCTCCTACGAGCAGTACTTC

clone size: -
V gene: TRBV5-1
J gene: TRBJ2-5
D gene: -
CDR3 length: 15
CDR3 protein: CASSLLGDVQETQYF
CDR3 DNA: TGCGCCAGCAGCTTGTTAGGGGACGTTCAGGAGACCCAGTACTTC

clone size: many
V gene: TRBV5-1
J gene: TRBJ2-7
D gene: -
CDR3 length: 13
CDR3 protein: CASSPDTSYEQYF
CDR3 DNA: TGCGCCAGCAGCCCAGACACCTCCTACGAGCAGTACTTC

clone size: few
V gene: TRBV15
J gene: TRBJ2-7
D gene: -
CDR3 length: 14
CDR3 protein: CATSRDRGSYEQYF
CDR3 DNA: TGTGCCACCAGCAGAGATCGAGGCTCCTACGAGCAGTACTTC

clone size: -
V gene: TRBV5-1
J gene: TRBJ2-7
D gene: -
CDR3 length: 14
CDR3 protein: CASSWEAQGYEQYF
CDR3 DNA: TGCGCCAGCAGCTGGGAAGCACAGGGTTACGAGCAGTACTTC

clone size: -
V gene: TRBV9
J gene: TRBJ2-7
D gene: -
CDR3 length: 14
CDR3 protein: CASNLGQLHYEQYF
CDR3 DNA: TGTGCCAGCAACCTCGGACAGCTTCACTACGAGCAGTACTTC

clone size: -
V gene: TRBV4-1
J gene: TRBJ2-7
D gene: TRBD2
CDR3 length: 16
CDR3 protein: CASSLTLAVRSYEQYF
CDR3 DNA: TGCGCCAGCAGCCTAACCCTAGCGGTCAGGTCCTACGAGCAGTACTTC

clone size: -
V gene: TRBV12-3/TRBV12-4
J gene: TRBJ2-1
D gene: -
CDR3 length: 15
CDR3 protein: CASTLVGVDYNEQFF
CDR3 DNA: TGTGCCAGCACCCTAGTGGGGGTGGACTACAATGAGCAGTTCTTC

clone size: few
V gene: TRBV11-2
J gene: TRBJ2-1
D gene: TRBD2
CDR3 length: 15
CDR3 protein: CASSPRGDLYNEQFF
CDR3 DNA: TGTGCCAGCAGCCCACGGGGGGACCTCTACAATGAGCAGTTCTTC

clone size: -
V gene: TRBV4-1
J gene: TRBJ2-1
D gene: TRBD2
CDR3 length: 14
CDR3 protein: CASSPPRTSNEQFF
CDR3 DNA: TGCGCCAGCAGCCCCCCTCGGACTAGCAATGAGCAGTTCTTC

clone size: -
V gene: TRBV7-8
J gene: TRBJ2-1
D gene: -
CDR3 length: 16
CDR3 protein: CASSLMSLAQVNEQFF
CDR3 DNA: TGTGCCAGCAGCTTAATGTCGCTGGCCCAGGTAAATGAGCAGTTCTTC

clone size: -
V gene: TRBV2
J gene: TRBJ2-7
D gene: -
CDR3 length: 15
CDR3 protein: CASSEEWGGSYEQYF
CDR3 DNA: TGTGCCAGCAGTGAAGAGTGGGGTGGGTCCTACGAGCAGTACTTC

clone size: many
V gene: TRBV12-3/TRBV12-4
J gene: TRBJ1-5
D gene: -
CDR3 length: 14
CDR3 protein: CASSQGRHNQPQHF
CDR3 DNA: TGTGCCAGCAGTCAGGGACGGCACAATCAGCCCCAGCATTTT

clone size: -
V gene: TRBV2
J gene: TRBJ2-5
D gene: -
CDR3 length: 14
CDR3 protein: CASSEGEFQETQYF
CDR3 DNA: TGTGCCAGCAGTGAAGGGGAATTCCAAGAGACCCAGTACTTC

clone size: many
V gene: TRBV28
J gene: TRBJ2-1
D gene: TRBD1
CDR3 length: 15
CDR3 protein: CASSWDSYSYNEQFF
CDR3 DNA: TGTGCCAGCAGCTGGGACAGCTACTCCTACAATGAGCAGTTCTTC

clone size: -
V gene: TRBV4-1
J gene: TRBJ2-7
D gene: -
CDR3 length: 15
CDR3 protein: CASSQDTKSSYEQYF
CDR3 DNA: TGCGCCAGCAGCCAAGACACCAAGTCCTCCTACGAGCAGTACTTC

clone size: -
V gene: TRBV12-3/TRBV12-4
J gene: TRBJ2-1
D gene: -
CDR3 length: 13
CDR3 protein: CASTEGSYNEQFF
CDR3 DNA: TGTGCCAGCACCGAAGGATCCTACAATGAGCAGTTCTTC

clone size: few
V gene: TRBV7-9
J gene: TRBJ1-3
D gene: -
CDR3 length: 14
CDR3 protein: CASSLDSSGNTIYF
CDR3 DNA: TGTGCCAGCAGCTTAGACAGCTCTGGAAACACCATATATTTT

clone size: few
V gene: TRBV20-1
J gene: TRBJ2-3
D gene: TRBD2
CDR3 length: 15
CDR3 protein: CSARPSGGVWDTQYF
CDR3 DNA: TGCAGTGCCAGACCGTCGGGGGGGGTGTGGGATACGCAGTATTTT

clone size: -
V gene: TRBV9
J gene: TRBJ2-1
D gene: TRBD2
CDR3 length: 15
CDR3 protein: CASSVDGLAAPQQFF
CDR3 DNA: TGTGCCAGCAGCGTAGATGGACTAGCGGCCCCCCAGCAGTTCTTC

clone size: few
V gene: TRBV6-2/TRBV6-3
J gene: TRBJ2-7
D gene: -
CDR3 length: 15
CDR3 protein: CASRHQAAGLYEQYF
CDR3 DNA: TGTGCCAGCAGGCATCAGGCAGCCGGCCTCTACGAGCAGTACTTC

clone size: few
V gene: TRBV4-2
J gene: TRBJ2-7
D gene: TRBD2
CDR3 length: 15
CDR3 protein: CASSQEIAGDHEQYF
CDR3 DNA: TGTGCCAGCAGCCAAGAGATAGCGGGGGACCACGAGCAGTACTTC

clone size: -
V gene: TRBV10-3
J gene: TRBJ2-2
D gene: -
CDR3 length: 14
CDR3 protein: CAITPGSGPGELFF
CDR3 DNA: TGTGCCATCACCCCGGGATCCGGTCCCGGGGAGCTGTTTTTT

clone size: few
V gene: TRBV12-3/TRBV12-4
J gene: TRBJ2-7
D gene: -
CDR3 length: 12
CDR3 protein: CASSAGIYEQYF
CDR3 DNA: TGTGCCAGCAGTGCAGGGATCTACGAGCAGTACTTC

clone size: few
V gene: TRBV27
J gene: TRBJ1-5
D gene: -
CDR3 length: 13
CDR3 protein: CASSFRGEQPQHF
CDR3 DNA: TGTGCCAGCAGCTTCAGGGGAGAACAGCCCCAGCATTTT

clone size: -
V gene: TRBV3-1
J gene: TRBJ2-7
D gene: -
CDR3 length: 14
CDR3 protein: CASSQDWVSYEQYF
CDR3 DNA: TGTGCCAGCAGCCAAGATTGGGTCTCCTACGAGCAGTACTTC

clone size: few
V gene: TRBV12-3/TRBV12-4
J gene: TRBJ2-3
D gene: -
CDR3 length: 13
CDR3 protein: CASTPDPADTQYF
CDR3 DNA: TGTGCCAGCACCCCAGACCCGGCGGATACGCAGTATTTT

clone size: -
V gene: TRBV5-5
J gene: TRBJ2-5
D gene: -
CDR3 length: 14
CDR3 protein: CASSFPGGQETQYF
CDR3 DNA: TGTGCCAGCAGCTTCCCCGGTGGGCAAGAGACCCAGTACTTC